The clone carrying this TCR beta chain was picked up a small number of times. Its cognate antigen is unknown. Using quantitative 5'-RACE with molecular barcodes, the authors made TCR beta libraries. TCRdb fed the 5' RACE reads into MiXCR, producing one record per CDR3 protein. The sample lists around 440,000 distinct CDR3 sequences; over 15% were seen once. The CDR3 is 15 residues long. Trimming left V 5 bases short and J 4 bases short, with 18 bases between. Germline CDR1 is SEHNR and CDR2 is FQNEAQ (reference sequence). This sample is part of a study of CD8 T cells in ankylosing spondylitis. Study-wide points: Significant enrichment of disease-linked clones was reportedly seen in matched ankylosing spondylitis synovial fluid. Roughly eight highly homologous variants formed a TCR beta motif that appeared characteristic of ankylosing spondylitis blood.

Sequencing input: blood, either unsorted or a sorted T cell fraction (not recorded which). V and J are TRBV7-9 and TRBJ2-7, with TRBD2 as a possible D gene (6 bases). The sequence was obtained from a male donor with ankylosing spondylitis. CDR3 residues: CASSTDVGGVYEQYF. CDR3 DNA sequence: TGTGCCAGCAGCACCGACGTTGGCGGGGTTTACGAGCAGTACTTC.